The 18 T cell receptor beta chains presented below share a single source sample, sequenced in a study of blood T cell repertoires in COVID-19. Produced via immunoSEQ multiplex PCR; TCRdb's table is partial and in-frame only. The sample holds tens of thousands of clones, around 86% seen once. The material sequenced was peripheral blood. These receptors all stem from a man aged 50 to 59 with active COVID-19.

CDR3 protein: CASSPDTFSRPQHF. In DNA, the CDR3 is TGTGCCAGCAGTCCAGACACGTTTTCCCGGCCCCAGCATTTT. The V call is TRBV6-6, the J call TRBJ1-5; no clear D gene. The V gene's germline CDR1 is MNHNY and CDR2 SVGAGI (reference sequence). This CDR3 is 14 amino acids long. Trimming shortened V by 5 bases and J by 9 bases, and 17 bases separated the two germline ends.

This chain connects TRBV5-1 to TRBJ2-7; 8 bases line up with TRBD2. This CDR3 comprises 15 residues. Germline trimming cut 0 bases from V and 3 bases from J; bases unmatched to any gene: 5. CDR1 and CDR2 from the germline V gene are SGHRS and YFSETQ. CDR3 region: CASSLVAGGFYEQYF. In DNA, the CDR3 is TGCGCCAGCAGCTTGGTCGCGGGGGGCTTCTACGAGCAGTACTTC.

The chain couples TRBV6-6 to TRBJ2-6; 8 bases are a match to TRBD1. Germline CDR1 and CDR2: MNHNY and SVGAGI (reference sequence). There are 15 residues in the CDR3. After removal of 6 bases from V and 4 bases from J, the junction contained 5 bases not matched to a gene. The CDR3 is CASRDYRGGANVLTF. The DNA of the CDR3 is TGTGCCAGCAGAGACTACAGGGGGGGGGCCAACGTCCTGACTTTC.

The chain recombines TRBV27 with TRBJ1-1; 9 nucleotides line up with TRBD1. The CDR3 contains 14 residues. V was pared by 7 bases and J by 5 bases, with 8 bases of the junction left unmatched. Germline V gene lookup returns CDR1 MNHEY and CDR2 SMNVEV (reference sequence). The DNA for the CDR3 is TGTGCCAGCAACATACAGGGGGCGCGGACTGAAGCTTTCTTT. It encodes CASNIQGARTEAFF.

This rearrangement joins TRBV7-9 to TRBJ2-7; 14 bases are a match to TRBD2. CDR3 length equals 18 residues. Germline CDR1 reads SEHNR; CDR2 reads FQNEAQ (reference sequence). The ends lost 5 bases at V and 1 base at J; junction bases unmatched: 10. This CDR3 reads CASSPPTGTSGSSYEQYF. As DNA, the CDR3 is TGTGCCAGCAGCCCCCCCACCGGGACTAGCGGGAGTTCCTACGAGCAGTACTTC.

The chain couples TRBV6-2 or TRBV6-3 to TRBJ1-1, with D hard to call. The V end was cut by 1 base, the J end by 0 bases, with 9 bases between. CDR3 length equals 15 residues. Germline lookup yields CDR1 MNHEY and CDR2 SVGEGT. CDR3 residues: CASSYYPEMNTEAFF. CDR3 bases: TGTGCCAGCAGTTACTATCCAGAAATGAACACTGAAGCTTTCTTT.

This rearrangement joins TRBV2 to TRBJ2-7, with TRBD1 matching over 9 bases. Germline CDR1 SNHLY, CDR2 FYNNEI. V shed 4 bases and J 5 bases; nucleotides not matched to a gene: 3. CDR3 length: 13 amino acids. Here the CDR3 reads CASSVDRGHEQYF. CDR3 sequence (DNA): TGTGCCAGCAGTGTGGACAGGGGCCACGAGCAGTACTTC.

CDR3 DNA sequence: TGTGCCAGCAGCTCCCAAGGGAGGAACACTGAAGCTTTCTTT. Translation: CASSSQGRNTEAFF. This chain links TRBV7-3 with TRBJ1-1; D gene uncertain. With 4 bases removed from V and 1 base from J, the gap between germline ends came to 10 bases. From germline, CDR1 is SGHTA and CDR2 FQGTGA. The CDR3 spans 14 residues.

The V call is TRBV11-2, the J call TRBJ2-1, with 8 bases aligning to TRBD1. This CDR3 is built from 14 residues. V was clipped by 1 base and J by 7 bases; unmatched bases: 3. Germline V CDR1 and CDR2: SGHAT, FQNNGV. The CDR3 DNA is TGTGCCAGCAGCTTAGGGACAGGGAAAAATGAGCAGTTCTTC. Protein: CASSLGTGKNEQFF.

The chain is built from TRBV18 and TRBJ1-6, with TRBD1 matching over 9 bases. CDR1 and CDR2 (germline): KGHSH, LQKENI. This CDR3 has 14 residues. With V trimmed by 3 bases and J by 11 bases, 5 bases remained unmatched. The CDR3 DNA is TGTGCCAGCTCACCTGAGGGACAGGGTACACCCCTCCACTTT. Translation: CASSPEGQGTPLHF.

The V call is TRBV19, the J call TRBJ1-1; D is possibly TRBD1 (5 bases). This CDR3 comprises 14 residues. V lost 10 bases to trimming and J lost 3 bases, with 18 bases between them. Germline V gives CDR1 LNHDA, CDR2 SQIVND (reference sequence). The CDR3 nucleotides read TGTGCCACCGCATACAGTGCGGGGGACACTGAAGCTTTCTTT. As protein: CATAYSAGDTEAFF.

The chain employs TRBV9 and TRBJ2-7, with 8 bases aligning to TRBD1. Germline CDR1 reads SGDLS; CDR2 reads YYNGEE. The CDR3 covers 14 residues. Trimming took 3 bases from V and 5 from J; bases not matched to a gene: 7. The CDR3 DNA follows: TGTGCCAGCAGCGGTGCCGGGACAGGTAACGAGCAGTACTTC. Its translation: CASSGAGTGNEQYF.

The gene calls are TRBV5-4 and TRBJ2-5, with 10 positions matching TRBD1. Germline CDR1 is SGHNT and CDR2 is YYREEE (reference sequence). CDR3 size: 16 residues. V was pared by 0 bases and J by 4 bases, with 6 bases of the junction left unmatched. DNA for the CDR3: TGTGCCAGCAGCTTGGCCTCGGGACAGGGGCTAGAGACCCAGTACTTC. It is translated as CASSLASGQGLETQYF.

The V call is TRBV9, the J call TRBJ2-1; 10 bases map to TRBD2. CDR3 length: 15 amino acids. The junction had 5 bases not matched to a gene; V was cut back by 4 bases and J by 4 bases. Germline V gene sequence: CDR1 SGDLS, CDR2 YYNGEE. The CDR3 DNA is TGTGCCAGCAGCTTGAGGACTAGCGGTTACAATGAGCAGTTCTTC. This translates into CASSLRTSGYNEQFF.

V and J are TRBV4-3 and TRBJ1-1; the D gene is possibly TRBD1 (5 bases). The CDR3 is 14 residues long. The V end was cut by 4 bases, the J end by 0 bases, with 9 bases between. Germline V CDR1 and CDR2: LGHNA, YSLEER. The CDR3 bases are TGCGCCAGCAGCCGTGACAGCTTGAACACTGAAGCTTTCTTT. Its protein product is CASSRDSLNTEAFF.

This clone has just one count. This chain links TRBV6-5 with TRBJ1-2; D might be TRBD1 (5 bases). CDR1 and CDR2 from the germline V gene are MNHEY and SVGAGI. Trimming stripped 2 bases from V and 8 bases from J, with 18 bases between. This CDR3 has 15 residues. CDR3 nucleotides: TGTGCCAGCAGTTACGCGGGACGAAAGGCGGGAGGCTACACCTTC. This gives the protein CASSYAGRKAGGYTF.

The chain recombines TRBV2 with TRBJ2-2; possible D gene TRBD2, 5 bases. The CDR3 sequence is 14 residues long. Per germline, CDR1 SNHLY and CDR2 FYNNEI. V lost 6 bases and J 6 bases, leaving 14 bases between the germline ends. CDR3 bases: TGTGCCAGCAGATTCGGTAGCGAGGCCGGGGAGCTGTTTTTT. Encoded protein: CASRFGSEAGELFF.

The chain employs TRBV25-1 and TRBJ1-6; tentatively, D is TRBD1 (5 bases). Trimming took off 4 bases at V and 6 bases at J, with 13 bases between the two ends. The length of the CDR3 is 15 residues. CDR1 and CDR2 (germline): MGHDK, SYGVNS. Here the CDR3 DNA reads TGTGCCAGCAGTGGGGGGGAGGGCCCTAATTCACCCCTCCACTTT. Amino acids: CASSGGEGPNSPLHF.